The 24 T cell receptor beta chains below come from one sample, sequenced in a study of CDR3 diversity in severe acne. Each CDR3 protein is one row after TCRdb ran MiXCR on the PCR reads. The sample comprises approximately 90,000 distinct CDR3 sequences, approximately 49% of which are singletons, and roughly 12% rests with the top ten. Material: blood. The origin of the receptors is a male donor with severe acne vulgaris.

The chain carries TRBV29-1 and TRBJ2-7; D gene uncertain. This CDR3 is 12 amino acids long. V was clipped by 1 base and J by 0 bases, with 4 bases between them. CDR1 SQVTM and CDR2 ANQGSEA come from the germline V gene. CDR3 sequence: CSVEGSSYEQYF. Here the CDR3 DNA reads TGCAGCGTTGAAGGCAGCTCCTACGAGCAGTACTTC.

To note about this clonotype: A much larger clonotype is one base distant, so this may be a read error. The chain is built from TRBV29-1 and TRBJ2-3, with 7 bases lining up with TRBD1. There are 13 residues in the CDR3. Germline lookup yields CDR1 SQVTM and CDR2 ANQGSEA. V lost 5 bases, J lost 1 base, and 3 bases stayed unmatched. The CDR3 nucleotides are TGCAGCGTTCGACAGGGTGGCACAGATACGCAGTATTTT. Its translation: CSVRQGGTDTQYF.

As to this clonotype: At one end the junction does not follow the germline gene, possibly because of a read error. This sequence joins TRBV2 and TRBJ2-5; D remains ambiguous. Germline CDR1 is SNHLY and CDR2 is FYNNEI. The CDR3 contains 14 residues. The DNA for the CDR3 is TGTGCCAGCAGTGAGGACGGGTGCCAAGAGACCCAGCACTTC. Protein sequence: CASSEDGCQETQHF.

Ten or more counts support this clonotype. The chain recombines TRBV20-1 with TRBJ2-5; 7 bases are a match to TRBD1. The CDR3 totals 14 residues. Germline-derived CDR1 and CDR2 are DFQATT and SNEGSKA (reference sequence). V was pared by 2 bases and J by 5 bases, with 8 bases of the junction left unmatched. CDR3 sequence reads: CSARFIGGRETQYF. CDR3 nucleotide sequence: TGCAGTGCTAGATTCATAGGGGGCCGGGAGACCCAGTACTTC.

The J gene is TRBJ2-6, the V gene TRBV5-1, with 7 bases fitting TRBD1. Germline CDR1 is SGHRS and CDR2 is YFSETQ. CDR3 size: 16 residues. V lost 0 bases and J lost 3; bases outside the gene matches: 3. CDR3 amino acids: CASSLGAGGGANVLTF. The CDR3 DNA reads as TGCGCCAGCAGCTTGGGGGCAGGGGGTGGGGCCAACGTCCTGACTTTC.

The gene calls are TRBV28 and TRBJ2-2, with D unresolved. Germline CDR1 reads MDHEN; CDR2 reads SYDVKM. CDR3 size: 11 residues. The V and J ends lost 4 bases and 6 bases respectively, with 3 bases between them. The CDR3 protein is CASSWAGELFF. In DNA form, the CDR3 reads TGTGCCAGCAGTTGGGCCGGGGAGCTGTTTTTT.

The chain uses TRBV27 and TRBJ2-7; TRBD2 matches 8 bases. The CDR3 spans 14 residues. J gave up 2 bases and V 8 bases, and 8 bases lay outside the gene matches. The germline CDR1 and CDR2 sequences are MNHEY and SMNVEV (reference sequence). CDR3 sequence (DNA): TGTGCCAGCGCCTTGCGGGGGGCTACCTACGAGCAGTACTTC. This encodes CASALRGATYEQYF.

This clonotype was counted at least ten times. This chain links TRBV6-4 with TRBJ1-6, with 12 bases lining up with TRBD1. The CDR3 totals 14 residues. Germline V gene lookup returns CDR1 MRHNA and CDR2 SNTAGT. The ends lost 3 bases at V and 10 bases at J; junction bases unmatched: 1. The CDR3 DNA sequence: TGTGCCAGCAGTGAGGGGACAGGGGGCTCACCCCTCCACTTT. Amino acid sequence: CASSEGTGGSPLHF.

Notes on this clonotype: The DNA is left out, because the CDR3 cannot be placed on it with certainty; the CDR3 is given as TCRdb lists it. CDR3: CASSLATSTEQYFGPGTGELFF. The gene calls are TRBV7-2 and TRBJ2-2; the table calls TRBD1, which could not be checked here. Germline V lookup: CDR1 SGHTA, CDR2 FQGNSA. The CDR3 extends over 22 residues, inclusive of both ends.

DNA for the CDR3: TGTGCCAGCAGTGAATATAACACCGGGGAGCTGTTTTTT. Amino acid sequence: CASSEYNTGELFF. The gene calls are TRBV25-1 and TRBJ2-2, with D unclear. V dropped 0 bases and J dropped 2 bases, with 1 base sitting between them. CDR1 is MGHDK and CDR2 is SYGVNS in the germline V gene. This CDR3 spans 13 amino acids. Full variable domain (remainder filled in from reference TRBV25-1 and TRBJ2-2): EADIYQTPRYLVIGTGKKITLECSQTMGHDKMYWYQQDPGMELHLIHYSYGVNSTEKGDLSSESTVSRIRTEHFPLTLESARPSHTSQYLCASSEYNTGELFFGEGSRLTVL.

The sample holds a few counts of this clonotype. The chain links TRBV5-1 to TRBJ1-1; TRBD1 matches 8 bases. The J segment lost 10 bases and the V segment lost 3 bases, leaving 14 bases of the junction unmatched. The CDR3 extends over 15 amino acids. Germline V CDR1 and CDR2: SGHRS, YFSETQ. The CDR3 here is CASSSMTGENLRAFF. The CDR3 nucleotides are TGCGCCAGCAGCTCGATGACAGGGGAAAATCTTCGAGCTTTCTTT.

V usage is TRBV6-1 and J usage is TRBJ1-1; D is unclear. This CDR3 comprises 13 residues. Per germline, CDR1 MNHNS and CDR2 SASEGT. Trimming stripped 5 bases from V and 6 bases from J, with 13 bases between. The CDR3 here is CASSSLPAAEAFF. CDR3 DNA: TGTGCCAGCAGTTCCCTCCCCGCTGCTGAAGCTTTCTTT.

This clonotype has only one observation. J is TRBJ2-6 and V is TRBV10-3, with D perhaps assigned TRBD1 or TRBD2 (6 bases each). Germline CDR1 is ENHRY and CDR2 is SYGVKD. V was shortened by 10 bases and J by 2 bases, with 24 bases between the two germline ends. The CDR3 runs 18 residues. The chain's CDR3 is CASRQGGRLGTGANVLTF. CDR3 DNA sequence: TGTGCCAGCAGACAAGGGGGGAGGTTAGGTACTGGGGCCAACGTCCTGACTTTC.

J is TRBJ1-1 and V is TRBV6-5; perhaps TRBD1 as D (5 bases). Germline V gene lookup returns CDR1 MNHEY and CDR2 SVGAGI. The CDR3 sequence is 14 residues long. V was pared by 0 bases and J by 7 bases, with 12 bases between. The CDR3 bases are TGTGCCAGCAGTTACTCGAGGGACTTCAATGAAGCTTTCTTT. Its translation is CASSYSRDFNEAFF.

This clonotype came up many times. The chain uses TRBV4-3 and TRBJ2-3; unclear D gene. CDR3 size: 16 residues. CDR1 LGHNA and CDR2 YSLEER come from the germline V gene. Trimming pared 1 base from V and 2 bases from J, leaving 13 bases between. CDR3 DNA: TGCGCCAGCAGCCAAGGCCGGACCGGACCCACAGATACGCAGTATTTT. Protein product: CASSQGRTGPTDTQYF.

The chain couples TRBV27 to TRBJ2-7, with 9 positions matching TRBD1. This CDR3 is built from 16 residues. With V trimmed by 5 bases and J by 3 bases, 11 bases remained unmatched. CDR1 is MNHEY and CDR2 is SMNVEV in the germline V gene (reference sequence). The CDR3 DNA sequence: TGTGCCAGCAGTAGGACCCCGGGACAGGGTAGCTACGAGCAGTACTTC. It encodes CASSRTPGQGSYEQYF.

The chain is built from TRBV6-6 and TRBJ2-5, with D perhaps TRBD1 (6 bases). Germline V gene data show CDR1 as MNHNY and CDR2 as SVGAGI (reference sequence). The CDR3 consists of 12 residues. Trimming took off 10 bases at V and 3 bases at J, with 12 bases between the two ends. The CDR3 sequence: CAISGEEETQYF. CDR3 bases: TGTGCCATCTCAGGGGAAGAAGAGACCCAGTACTTC.

The V call is TRBV9, the J call TRBJ1-4; D uncertain. The CDR3 runs 11 residues. CDR1 is SGDLS, CDR2 YYNGEE, per germline. Trimming left V 9 bases short and J 5 bases short, with 8 bases between. The CDR3 region has the DNA TGTGCCATCAAAACCAATGAAAAACTGTTTTTT. This translates into CAIKTNEKLFF.

The rearrangement links TRBV10-3 to TRBJ2-1; a possible D gene is TRBD2 (6 bases). Per the germline V gene, CDR1 is ENHRY and CDR2 is SYGVKD. V lost 9 bases, J lost 6 bases, and 15 bases lay in between. This CDR3 has 13 amino acids. CDR3 sequence reads: CAMSSWDCNEQFF. The CDR3 DNA reads as TGTGCCATGAGTAGTTGGGACTGCAATGAGCAGTTCTTC.

The table lists this clonotype with a few counts. The chain carries TRBV15 and TRBJ1-2, with D uncertain. The germline CDR1 and CDR2 sequences are LNHNV and YYDKDF (reference sequence). V was clipped by 1 base and J by 6 bases, with 6 bases between them. The CDR3 spans 12 residues. This CDR3 reads CATSRGRNGYTF. Written as DNA, the CDR3 is TGTGCCACCAGCAGAGGAAGGAATGGCTACACCTTC.

The chain has TRBV7-9 and TRBJ2-7, with D perhaps matching TRBD1 or TRBD2 (5 bases each). Germline CDR1 reads SEHNR; CDR2 reads FQNEAQ (reference sequence). V dropped 4 bases and J dropped 2 bases, with 15 bases sitting between them. The CDR3 has 15 amino acids. CDR3 region: CASSSAHRTPYEQYF. The CDR3 bases are TGTGCCAGCAGCTCCGCCCACAGGACTCCCTACGAGCAGTACTTC.

This clonotype was counted a few times. The chain couples TRBV4-1 to TRBJ2-1, with 10 bases that match TRBD2. The length of the CDR3 is 17 residues. Germline values: CDR1 MGHRA, CDR2 YSYEKL. V trimming: 4 bases; J trimming: 7 bases; junction bases outside the gene matches: 13. The CDR3 bases are TGCGCCAGCAGCCCTCAAGCGTTTAGCGGGAGGTCGAATGAGCAGTTCTTC. This codes for CASSPQAFSGRSNEQFF.

V is TRBV12-5 and J is TRBJ2-3, with 10 bases fitting TRBD2. Germline V CDR1 and CDR2: LGHNT, FRNRAP. CDR3 length equals 16 residues. V gave up 0 bases and J gave up 11 bases; unmatched junction bases: 11. The CDR3 spells CASGLVSGRSYNEQYF. For the CDR3, the DNA is TGTGCTAGTGGTTTGGTTAGCGGGAGGTCCTACAATGAGCAGTATTTT.

Concerning this clonotype itself: A single base separates this from a much larger clone, so it may be a read error. In this CDR3 the conserved last residue, phenylalanine or tryptophan, is missing, so a read error is likely. The chain uses TRBV10-3 and TRBJ2-7; 10 bases are shared with TRBD1. CDR1 is ENHRY, CDR2 SYGVKD, per germline. V shed 10 bases and J 3 bases; nucleotides not matched to a gene: 15. This CDR3 has 16 residues. This CDR3 reads CASSQDRRTGGYEQYL. CDR3 coding DNA: TGTGCCAGCAGCCAAGATCGACGGACAGGGGGCTACGAGCAGTACCTC.